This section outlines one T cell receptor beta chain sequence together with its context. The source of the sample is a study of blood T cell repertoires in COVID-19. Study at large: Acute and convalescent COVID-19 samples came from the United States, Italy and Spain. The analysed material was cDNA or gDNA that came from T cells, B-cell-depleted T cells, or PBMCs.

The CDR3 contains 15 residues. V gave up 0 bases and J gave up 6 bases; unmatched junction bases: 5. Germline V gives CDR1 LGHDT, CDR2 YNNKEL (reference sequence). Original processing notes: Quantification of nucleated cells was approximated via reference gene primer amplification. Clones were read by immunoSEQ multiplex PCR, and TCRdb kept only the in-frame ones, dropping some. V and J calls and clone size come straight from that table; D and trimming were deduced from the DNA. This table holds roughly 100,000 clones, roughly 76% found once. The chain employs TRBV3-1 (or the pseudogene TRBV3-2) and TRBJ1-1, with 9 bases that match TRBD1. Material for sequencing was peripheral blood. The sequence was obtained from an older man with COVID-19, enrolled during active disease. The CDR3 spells CASSQDGRTGAEAFF. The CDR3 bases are TGTGCCAGCAGCCAAGATGGCCGGACAGGGGCTGAAGCTTTCTTT.